This is a list of T cell receptor beta chains from one sample in a study of blood T cell repertoires in COVID-19. Some clones are missing from TCRdb's copy, which holds only in-frame ones; the method was immunoSEQ multiplex PCR. The table lists 180,000 or so clones, about 85% of them singletons. Input material: peripheral blood. Receptors originate from a woman aged 80 or over with acute or convalescent COVID-19. Both conserved end residues are part of each CDR3. Each record gives: V gene, clone size, D gene, J gene, CDR3 DNA, CDR3 protein. A D gene is named only where the DNA matches it firmly. Some rows have no size entry. The others give once, few or many, or a class for an expanded clone.

>TRBV5-6|NA|NA|TRBJ1-1
TGTGCCAGCAGCTTGGTACAGTTAATGAACACTGAAGCTTTCTTT
CASSLVQLMNTEAFF
>TRBV4-1|NA|TRBD2|TRBJ2-7
TGCGCCAGCAGCCAAGCACCGGGAGGGACCTACGAGCAGTACTTC
CASSQAPGGTYEQYF
>TRBV3-1/TRBV3-2|NA|TRBD1|TRBJ2-2
TGTGCCAGCAGCCAACCCAGGGGGACAGGGCGGATCGGGGAGCTGTTTTTT
CASSQPRGTGRIGELFF
>TRBV2|NA|NA|TRBJ1-2
TGTGCCAGCAGGCCCAACCTCCAGGGGAGATATGGCTACACCTTC
CASRPNLQGRYGYTF
>TRBV19|NA|NA|TRBJ1-2
TGTGCCAGTAGCACGACCGGGACACCCGGGGTTGGCTACACCTTC
CASSTTGTPGVGYTF
>TRBV7-7|NA|NA|TRBJ1-1
TGTGCCAGCAGCACCCTCCCCGGGACTGAAGCTTTCTTT
CASSTLPGTEAFF
>TRBV6-5|NA|TRBD1|TRBJ2-3
TGTGCCAGCAGCCTTACAGGGGGCACAGATACGCAGTATTTT
CASSLTGGTDTQYF
>TRBV27|NA|TRBD1|TRBJ2-1
TGTGCCAGCAGTTTAGGCTCAGGGGGCAGGTACAATGAGCAGTTCTTC
CASSLGSGGRYNEQFF
>TRBV10-3|NA|NA|TRBJ2-7
TGTGCCATCGGCCGTGAGCGCTCCTACGAGCAGTACTTC
CAIGRERSYEQYF
>TRBV6-2/TRBV6-3|few|NA|TRBJ1-3
TGTGCCAGCAGTTACCGACGGGGTTCCTTCTCTGGAAACACCATATATTTT
CASSYRRGSFSGNTIYF
>TRBV3-1/TRBV3-2|NA|TRBD1|TRBJ1-1
TGTGCCAGCAGCACTGTCCCGGGACAGGCCACTGAAGCTTTCTTT
CASSTVPGQATEAFF
>TRBV7-3|NA|NA|TRBJ2-6
TGTGCCAGCAGCCCCGGGGGCTCTGGGGCCAACGTCCTGACTTTC
CASSPGGSGANVLTF
>TRBV7-9|NA|TRBD1|TRBJ1-1
TGTGCCAGCGGTGGGACAGGGGTCACTGAAGCTTTCTTT
CASGGTGVTEAFF
>TRBV2|few|NA|TRBJ2-7
TGTGCCAGCACCTATGAAGAGGGCGGTTACGAGCAGTACTTC
CASTYEEGGYEQYF
>TRBV11-3|NA|TRBD2|TRBJ2-1
TGTGCCAGCAGCAAGGGACTAGCGGGAGCGACGAATGAGCAGTTCTTC
CASSKGLAGATNEQFF
>TRBV6-5|NA|NA|TRBJ1-6
TGTGCCAGCAGTTACTCCCACAGGGTTAATTCACCCCTCCACTTT
CASSYSHRVNSPLHF
>TRBV30|NA|NA|TRBJ1-1
TGTGCCTGGAGCACAGGAGCGAACACTGAAGCTTTCTTT
CAWSTGANTEAFF
>TRBV5-1|NA|TRBD1|TRBJ2-7
TGCGCCAGCAGTTCGGGACAGCTTGGAAATTCCTACTACGAGCAGTACTTC
CASSSGQLGNSYYEQYF
>TRBV5-1|NA|NA|TRBJ2-1
TGCGCCAGCAGCTTGGCCCCCACTACCAATGAGCAGTTCTTC
CASSLAPTTNEQFF
>TRBV11-3|NA|TRBD2|TRBJ2-1
TGTGCCAGCAGCTTAGGGCTAGCGGTCGATGAGCAGTTCTTC
CASSLGLAVDEQFF
>TRBV7-3|NA|NA|TRBJ1-6
TGTGCCAGCAGCCCCGGTATGGGGGGTGGACCCCTCCACTTT
CASSPGMGGGPLHF
>TRBV7-2|NA|TRBD2|TRBJ2-7
TGTGCCAGCAGCCCGAGGACTAGCGGGACCTACGAGCAGTACTTC
CASSPRTSGTYEQYF
>TRBV7-2|NA|NA|TRBJ1-1
TGTGCCAGCAGCCTAGTCCAGAAACTGAACACTGAAGCTTTCTTT
CASSLVQKLNTEAFF
>TRBV11-2|NA|TRBD1|TRBJ2-7
TGTGCCAGCAGCTCGGGACAGGTGTCCTACGAGCAGTACTTC
CASSSGQVSYEQYF
>TRBV10-3|NA|NA|TRBJ1-5
TGTGCCATCAGTGAGAGGTCCCGGGGGGCTGGCAATCAGCCCCAGCATTTT
CAISERSRGAGNQPQHF
>TRBV18|NA|TRBD2|TRBJ2-1
TGTGCCAGCTCACCAGGCACTAGCGCTCTTAATGAGCAGTTCTTC
CASSPGTSALNEQFF
>TRBV5-1|NA|TRBD2|TRBJ2-1
TGCGCCATTAGCGGGGACGGAGGCGGGGATGAGCAGTTCTTC
CAISGDGGGDEQFF
>TRBV30|NA|TRBD2|TRBJ2-7
TGTGCCTGGAGTGTCCGCGGGGGGACCTACGAGCAGTACTTC
CAWSVRGGTYEQYF
>TRBV3-1/TRBV3-2|once|NA|TRBJ1-3
TGTGCCAGCACCCCTAAGGGAGCCGGAAACACCATATATTTT
CASTPKGAGNTIYF